The T cell receptor (beta chain) described here comes from a study of OX40 agonist ivuxolimab in advanced cancers. The overall study: A history of anti-PD-1, anti-PD-L1 or anti-CTLA-4 therapy was acceptable, and 40% had some.

Germline CDR1 is SGHTA and CDR2 is FQGNSA. The CDR3 runs to 15 residues. Deletions cut 4 bases from V and 2 bases from J, with 15 bases between. Study-wide points: By week 6 at 0.1 to 3.0 mg/kg, blood CD4+ and CD8+ T cells had expanded clonally.

TCRdb's table, derived via immunoSEQ multiplex PCR, lists solely in-frame clones and lacks some. Counted here are 30,000 to 40,000 clones, approximately 90% occurring once; the ten biggest clones make up about 8.2%. With respect to this clone: Its cognate antigen is unknown.

Blood got drawn at baseline, again on cycle 4 day 1, and then on cycle 7 day 1. V gene TRBV7-2 combines with J gene TRBJ2-7; tentative D call: TRBD1 (6 bases). Source: CD4+ or CD8+ T cells sorted from blood, taken in a trial of the OX40 agonist ivuxolimab. The receptor's source is an adult with an advanced solid tumor such as melanoma, head and neck, liver or kidney cancer. The CDR3 coding sequence is TGTGCCAGCAGCTATGGACAGCCTGGTACCTACGAGCAGTACTTC. This sequence encodes CASSYGQPGTYEQYF.